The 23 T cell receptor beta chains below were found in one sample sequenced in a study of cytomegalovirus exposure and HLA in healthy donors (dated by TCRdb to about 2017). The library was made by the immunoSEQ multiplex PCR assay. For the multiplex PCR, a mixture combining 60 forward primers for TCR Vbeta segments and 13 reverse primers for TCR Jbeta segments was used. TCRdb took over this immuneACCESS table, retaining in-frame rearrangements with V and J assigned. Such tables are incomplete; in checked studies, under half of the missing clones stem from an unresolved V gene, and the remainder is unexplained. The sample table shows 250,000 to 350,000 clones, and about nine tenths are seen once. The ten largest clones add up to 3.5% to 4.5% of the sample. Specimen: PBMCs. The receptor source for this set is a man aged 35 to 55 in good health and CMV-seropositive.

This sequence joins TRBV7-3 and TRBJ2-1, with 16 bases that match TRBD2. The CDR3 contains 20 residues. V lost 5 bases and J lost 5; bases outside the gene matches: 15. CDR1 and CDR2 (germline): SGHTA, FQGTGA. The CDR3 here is CASSPTPGLAGGPFDNEQFF. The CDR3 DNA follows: TGTGCCAGCAGCCCTACCCCGGGACTAGCGGGAGGGCCTTTCGACAATGAGCAGTTCTTC.

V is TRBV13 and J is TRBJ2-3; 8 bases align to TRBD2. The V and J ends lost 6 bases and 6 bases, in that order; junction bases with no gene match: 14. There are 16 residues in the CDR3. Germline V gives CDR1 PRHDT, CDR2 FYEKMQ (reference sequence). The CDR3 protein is CASRSQLGRAVDTQYF. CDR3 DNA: TGTGCCAGCAGGTCGCAACTCGGGAGGGCCGTGGATACGCAGTATTTT.

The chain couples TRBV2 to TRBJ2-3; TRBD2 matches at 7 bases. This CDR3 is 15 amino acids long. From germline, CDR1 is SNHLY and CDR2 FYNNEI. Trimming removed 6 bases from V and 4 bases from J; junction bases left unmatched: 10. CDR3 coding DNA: TGTGCCAGCAGACAGTACCGGGGAGGGTCAGATACGCAGTATTTT. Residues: CASRQYRGGSDTQYF.

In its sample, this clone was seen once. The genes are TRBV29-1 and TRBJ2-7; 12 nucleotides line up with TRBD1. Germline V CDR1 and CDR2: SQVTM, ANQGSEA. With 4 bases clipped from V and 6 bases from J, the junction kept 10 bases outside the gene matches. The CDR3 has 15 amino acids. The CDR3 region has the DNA TGCAGCGTTGCAAGCTGGGGACAGGGGGCTGTCGAGCAGTACTTC. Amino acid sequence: CSVASWGQGAVEQYF.

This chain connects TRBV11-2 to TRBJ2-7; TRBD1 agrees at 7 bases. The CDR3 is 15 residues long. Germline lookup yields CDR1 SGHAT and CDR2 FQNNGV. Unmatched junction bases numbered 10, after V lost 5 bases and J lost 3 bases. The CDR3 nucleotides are TGTGCCAGCAGCCAAGGACAGGACGCTCTCTACGAGCAGTACTTC. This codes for CASSQGQDALYEQYF. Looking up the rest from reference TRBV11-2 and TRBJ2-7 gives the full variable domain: EAGVAQSPRYKIIEKRQSVAFWCNPISGHATLYWYQQILGQGPKLLIQFQNNGVVDDSQLPKDRFSAERLKGVDSTLKIQPAKLEDSAVYLCASSQGQDALYEQYFGPGTRLTVT.

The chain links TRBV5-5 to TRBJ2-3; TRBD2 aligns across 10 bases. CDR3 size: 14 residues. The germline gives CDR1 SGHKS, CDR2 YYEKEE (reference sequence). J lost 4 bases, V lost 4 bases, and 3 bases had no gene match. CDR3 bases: TGTGCCAGCAGCCCTGGACTAGCGGCAGATACGCAGTATTTT. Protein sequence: CASSPGLAADTQYF.

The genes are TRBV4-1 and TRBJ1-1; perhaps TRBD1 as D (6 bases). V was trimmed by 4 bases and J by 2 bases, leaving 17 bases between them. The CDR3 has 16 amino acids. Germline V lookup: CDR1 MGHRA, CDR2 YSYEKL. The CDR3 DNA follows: TGCGCCAGCAGCCCTCAAAAGGGCAGGGGAAACACTGAAGCTTTCTTT. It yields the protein CASSPQKGRGNTEAFF.

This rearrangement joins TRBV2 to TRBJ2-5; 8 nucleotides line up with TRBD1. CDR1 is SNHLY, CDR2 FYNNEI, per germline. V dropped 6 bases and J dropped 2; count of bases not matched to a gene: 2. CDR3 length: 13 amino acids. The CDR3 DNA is TGTGCCAGCAGCGGACAGGGTCAAGAGACCCAGTACTTC. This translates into CASSGQGQETQYF. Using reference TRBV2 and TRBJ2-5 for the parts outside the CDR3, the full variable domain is EPEVTQTPSHQVTQMGQEVILRCVPISNHLYFYWYRQILGQKVEFLVSFYNNEISEKSEIFDDQFSVERPDGSNFTLKIRSTKLEDSAMYFCASSGQGQETQYFGPGTRLLVL.

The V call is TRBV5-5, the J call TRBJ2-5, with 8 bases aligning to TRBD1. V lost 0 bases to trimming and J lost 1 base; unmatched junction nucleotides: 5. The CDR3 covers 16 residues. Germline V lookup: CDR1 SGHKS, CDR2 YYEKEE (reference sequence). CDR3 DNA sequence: TGTGCCAGCAGCTTGGCGTTAGGGACAGGCCAAGAGACCCAGTACTTC. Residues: CASSLALGTGQETQYF.

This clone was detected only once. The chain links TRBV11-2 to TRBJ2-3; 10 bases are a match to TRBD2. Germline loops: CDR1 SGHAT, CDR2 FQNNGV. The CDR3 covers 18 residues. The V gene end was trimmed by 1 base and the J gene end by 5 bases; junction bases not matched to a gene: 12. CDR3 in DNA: TGTGCCAGCAGCTTAGCGCGCTTAGCGGGAGGAGGGGGAGATACGCAGTATTTT. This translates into CASSLARLAGGGGDTQYF.

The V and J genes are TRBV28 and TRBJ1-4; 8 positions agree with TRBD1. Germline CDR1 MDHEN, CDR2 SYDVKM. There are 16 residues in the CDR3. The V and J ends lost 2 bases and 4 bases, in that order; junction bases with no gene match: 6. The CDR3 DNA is TGTGCCAGCAGTTTACACGGACAGGGTAGTAATGAAAAACTGTTTTTT. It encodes CASSLHGQGSNEKLFF.

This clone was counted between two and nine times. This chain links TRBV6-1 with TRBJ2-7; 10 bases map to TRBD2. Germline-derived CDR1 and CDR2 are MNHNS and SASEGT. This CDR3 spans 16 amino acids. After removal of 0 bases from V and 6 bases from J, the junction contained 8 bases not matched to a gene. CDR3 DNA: TGTGCCAGCAGTGAAGCGCCCTCTAGCGGGAGCTGCGAGCAGTACTTC. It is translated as CASSEAPSSGSCEQYF.

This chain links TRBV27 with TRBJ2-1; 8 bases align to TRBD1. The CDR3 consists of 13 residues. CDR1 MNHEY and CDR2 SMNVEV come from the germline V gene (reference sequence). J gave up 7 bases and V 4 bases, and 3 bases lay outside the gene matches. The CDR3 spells CASSWDRQNEQFF. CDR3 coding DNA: TGTGCCAGCAGTTGGGACAGGCAGAATGAGCAGTTCTTC.

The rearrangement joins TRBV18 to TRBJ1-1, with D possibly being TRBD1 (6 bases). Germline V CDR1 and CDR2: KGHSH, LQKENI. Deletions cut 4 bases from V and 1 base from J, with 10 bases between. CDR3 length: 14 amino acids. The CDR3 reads CASSLTGQNTEAFF. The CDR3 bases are TGTGCCAGCTCACTGACAGGCCAGAACACTGAAGCTTTCTTT.

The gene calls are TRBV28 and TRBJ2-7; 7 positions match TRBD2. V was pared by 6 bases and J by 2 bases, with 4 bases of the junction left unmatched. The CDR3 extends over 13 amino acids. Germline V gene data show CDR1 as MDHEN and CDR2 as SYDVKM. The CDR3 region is CASSPSGTYEQYF. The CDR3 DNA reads TGTGCCAGCAGCCCTAGCGGAACCTACGAGCAGTACTTC.

CDR3 DNA: TGTGCCAGCAGTTTAGACAGAATGCCCTACGAGCAGTACTTC. Amino acid sequence: CASSLDRMPYEQYF. The rearrangement uses TRBV27 and TRBJ2-7; a possible D gene is TRBD1 (5 bases). The CDR3 length is 14 residues. V lost 2 bases, J lost 2 bases, and 10 bases lay in between. CDR1 is MNHEY, CDR2 SMNVEV, per germline (reference sequence).

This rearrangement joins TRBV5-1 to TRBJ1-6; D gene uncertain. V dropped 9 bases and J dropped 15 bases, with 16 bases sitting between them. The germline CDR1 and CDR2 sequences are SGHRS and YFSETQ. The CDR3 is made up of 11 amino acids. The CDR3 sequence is CAIASLRRLHF. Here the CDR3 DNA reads TGCGCCATTGCCTCACTACGTCGCCTCCACTTT.

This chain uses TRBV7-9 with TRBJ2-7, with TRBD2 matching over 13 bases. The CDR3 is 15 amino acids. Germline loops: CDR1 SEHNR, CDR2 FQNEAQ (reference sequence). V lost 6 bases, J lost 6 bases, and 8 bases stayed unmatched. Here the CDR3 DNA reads TGTGCCAGCAGTCGTCCGGGACTAGCGGGAAGCGAGCAGTACTTC. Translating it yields CASSRPGLAGSEQYF. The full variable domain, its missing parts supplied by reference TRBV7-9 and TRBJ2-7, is DTGVSQNPRHKITKRGQNVTFRCDPISEHNRLYWYRQTLGQGPEFLTYFQNEAQLEKSRLLSDRFSAERPKGSFSTLEIQRTEQGDSAMYLCASSRPGLAGSEQYFGPGTRLTVT.

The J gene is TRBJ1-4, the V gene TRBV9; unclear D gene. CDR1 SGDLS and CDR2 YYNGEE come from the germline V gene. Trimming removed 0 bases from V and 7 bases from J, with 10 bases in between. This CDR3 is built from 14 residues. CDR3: CASSVGAAAEKLFF. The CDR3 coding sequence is TGTGCCAGCAGCGTAGGGGCAGCAGCTGAAAAACTGTTTTTT.

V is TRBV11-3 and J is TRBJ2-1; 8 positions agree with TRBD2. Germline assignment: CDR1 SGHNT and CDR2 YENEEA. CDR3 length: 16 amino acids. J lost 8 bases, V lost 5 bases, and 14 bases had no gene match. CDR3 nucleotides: TGTGCCAGCAGCGCCTTCGGGGCGGGAGGTAGGGATGAGCAGTTCTTC. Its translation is CASSAFGAGGRDEQFF.

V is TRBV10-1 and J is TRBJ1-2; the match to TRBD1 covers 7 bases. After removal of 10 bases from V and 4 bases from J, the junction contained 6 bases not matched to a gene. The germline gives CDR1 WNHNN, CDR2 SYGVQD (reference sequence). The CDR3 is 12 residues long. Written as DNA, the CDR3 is TGCGCCACCAGGGGACAGCCCTATGGCTACACCTTC. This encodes CATRGQPYGYTF.

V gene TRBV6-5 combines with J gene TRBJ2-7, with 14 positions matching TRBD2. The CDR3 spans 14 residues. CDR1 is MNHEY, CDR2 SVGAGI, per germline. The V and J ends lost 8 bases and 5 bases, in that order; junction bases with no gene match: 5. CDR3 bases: TGTGCCAGCGCAGCGACTAGCGGGAGGGACGAGCAGTACTTC. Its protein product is CASAATSGRDEQYF.

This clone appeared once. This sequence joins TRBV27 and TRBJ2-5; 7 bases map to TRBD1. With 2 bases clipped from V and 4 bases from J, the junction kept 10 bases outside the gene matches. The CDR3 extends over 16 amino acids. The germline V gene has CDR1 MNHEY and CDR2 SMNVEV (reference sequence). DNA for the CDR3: TGTGCCAGCAGTTTACGGGACAGCACCTGGAGAGAGACCCAGTACTTC. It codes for CASSLRDSTWRETQYF.